Below are 22 T cell receptor beta chains sequenced from a single sample in a study of blood T cells in healthy people across ages. Primed by a sample-barcoded 5' primer and a J-beta primer mix, a second PCR proceeded for about 6 to 12 cycles. TCRdb recomputed calls from the 5' RACE reads with MiXCR, one row per CDR3 protein. The table has over 300,000 distinct CDR3 sequences, 52% seen once; the top ten hold 50% to 65%. Sequenced input: blood. Receptors were obtained from a man aged 55 to 70 in good health.

The chain has TRBV5-5 and TRBJ2-1, with 13 bases fitting TRBD2. The V gene's germline CDR1 is SGHKS and CDR2 YYEKEE (reference sequence). CDR3 length equals 17 residues. The junction had 16 bases not matched to a gene; V was cut back by 8 bases and J by 8 bases. In nucleotides, the CDR3 is TGTGCCAGGAGCCCTATGGGACTAGCGGGAAATACGGATGAGCAGTTCTTC. Translating gives CARSPMGLAGNTDEQFF.

The chain carries TRBV20-1 and TRBJ2-3, with D hard to call. This CDR3 is built from 13 residues. V was shortened by 3 bases and J by 2 bases, with 9 bases between the two germline ends. The V gene's germline CDR1 is DFQATT and CDR2 SNEGSKA (reference sequence). This CDR3 reads CSASDEDTDTQYF. For the CDR3, the DNA is TGCAGTGCTAGTGATGAAGACACAGATACGCAGTATTTT.

This clonotype occurred a few times. CDR3 coding DNA: TGTGCCAGCAGTTACTCGGGCGCAGGGGCGGAGACCCAGTACTTC. Protein sequence: CASSYSGAGAETQYF. This rearrangement joins TRBV6-5 to TRBJ2-5; D possibly corresponds to TRBD1 (6 bases). The CDR3 is made up of 15 amino acids. Germline V gene lookup returns CDR1 MNHEY and CDR2 SVGAGI. The V end was cut by 0 bases, the J end by 5 bases, with 13 bases between.

The rearrangement links TRBV20-1 to TRBJ2-1; no clear D gene. The CDR3 runs 14 residues. The V gene's germline CDR1 is DFQATT and CDR2 SNEGSKA (reference sequence). The V gene lost 5 bases and the J gene lost 5 bases, with 16 bases spanning the gap. CDR3 nucleotides: TGCAGTGCTCCACAACCCTGGACGGACAATGAGCAGTTCTTC. This codes for CSAPQPWTDNEQFF.

The chain joins TRBV28 to TRBJ2-1, with D uncertain. V lost 5 bases, J lost 13 bases, and 12 bases lay in between. This CDR3 region has 11 residues. The germline CDR1 and CDR2 sequences are MDHEN and SYDVKM. The CDR3 DNA follows: TGTGCCAGCAGTCTTCAACAGACCCAGTTCTTC. Encoded protein: CASSLQQTQFF.

The chain employs TRBV7-6 and TRBJ2-1; 9 positions match TRBD2. The V segment lost 5 bases and the J segment 6 bases; nucleotides outside the gene matches: 11. The CDR3 extends over 16 amino acids. CDR1 is SGHVS and CDR2 is FNYEAQ in the germline V gene. The CDR3 reads CASSLIAGVMGNEQFF. The DNA for the CDR3 is TGTGCCAGCAGCCTAATAGCGGGAGTAATGGGCAATGAGCAGTTCTTC. The variable domain in full, with the rest retrieved from reference TRBV7-6 and TRBJ2-1, is GAGVSQSPRYKVTKRGQDVALRCDPISGHVSLYWYRQALGQGPEFLTYFNYEAQQDKSGLPNDRFSAERPEGSISTLTIQRTEQRDSAMYRCASSLIAGVMGNEQFFGPGTRLTVL.

A single count supports this clonotype. The gene calls are TRBV6-1 and TRBJ1-5; D may be TRBD1 (6 bases). Trimming took off 6 bases at V and 0 bases at J, with 12 bases between the two ends. Germline values: CDR1 MNHNS, CDR2 SASEGT. CDR3 length equals 15 residues. The CDR3 sequence is CASRESGDSNQPQHF. The CDR3 DNA follows: TGTGCCAGCAGAGAGTCAGGGGATAGCAATCAGCCCCAGCATTTT.

The gene calls are TRBV20-1 and TRBJ2-7, with 8 bases lining up with TRBD2. The J segment lost 1 base and the V segment lost 1 base, leaving 15 bases of the junction unmatched. CDR1 is DFQATT, CDR2 SNEGSKA, per germline (reference sequence). This CDR3 region has 18 residues. DNA of the CDR3: TGCAGTGCTAGAGTCCCCCCCCGTACTAGCGGCCGGTCCTACGAGCAGTACTTC. Amino acid sequence: CSARVPPRTSGRSYEQYF.

The chain links TRBV28 to TRBJ2-5; 9 bases line up with TRBD1. The CDR3 is 12 residues long. With V trimmed by 9 bases and J by 4 bases, 3 bases remained unmatched. Germline V gene lookup returns CDR1 MDHEN and CDR2 SYDVKM. CDR3 residues: CASTGGLETQYF. CDR3 coding DNA: TGTGCCAGTACAGGGGGCTTAGAGACCCAGTACTTC.

On this clonotype: The junction does not match germline at one end; this may be a read error. The rearrangement links TRBV6-2 or TRBV6-3 to TRBJ2-6, with D perhaps given as TRBD1 or TRBD2 (5 bases each). The germline CDR1 and CDR2 sequences are MNHEY and SVGEGT. CDR3 length: 18 residues. The CDR3 region is CASTPLGTGSSGANVLTF. The CDR3 bases are TGTGCCAGCACCCCATTAGGGACGGGGAGCTCTGGGGCCAATGTCCTGACTTTC.

J is TRBJ2-7 and V is TRBV3-1; unclear D gene. There are 13 residues in the CDR3. Deletions cut 0 bases from V and 7 bases from J, with 10 bases between. Germline values: CDR1 LGHDT, CDR2 YNNKEL (reference sequence). CDR3 protein: CASSQDARNEQYF. The CDR3 DNA sequence: TGTGCCAGCAGCCAAGACGCGCGAAATGAGCAGTACTTC.

The chain joins TRBV9 to TRBJ2-1; perhaps TRBD1 as D (6 bases). V shed 10 bases and J shed 6 bases, with 17 bases lying between them. The CDR3 totals 13 residues. The germline V gene encodes CDR1 SGDLS and CDR2 YYNGEE. The CDR3 region is CAAARGPRNEQFF. CDR3 nucleotide sequence: TGTGCCGCGGCCAGGGGACCCCGCAATGAGCAGTTCTTC.

The chain joins TRBV11-3 to TRBJ2-1, with D uncertain. This CDR3 region has 14 residues. Germline CDR1 is SGHNT and CDR2 is YENEEA. Trimming pared 5 bases from V and 4 bases from J, leaving 12 bases between. The CDR3 region has the DNA TGTGCCAGCAGCCTAAACATAGATTACAATGAGCAGTTCTTC. It specifies CASSLNIDYNEQFF.

This clonotype was counted a few times. A read error may explain this, as a much larger clone is one base away. The V gene is TRBV5-1, the J gene TRBJ2-3; D gene ambiguous. CDR1 is SGHRS, CDR2 YFSETQ, per germline. The V gene lost 4 bases and the J gene lost 5 bases, with 14 bases spanning the gap. The CDR3 length is 14 residues. In DNA form, the CDR3 reads TGCGCCAGCAGCGTGGCGGCGGACCAAGATACGCAGTATTTT. Translation: CASSVAADQDTQYF.

The chain has TRBV20-1 and TRBJ2-5, with 9 bases fitting TRBD1. The J call is doubtful: the DNA matches TRBJ2-7 better. The CDR3 covers 13 residues. The germline gives CDR1 DFQATT, CDR2 SNEGSKA (reference sequence). CDR3 nucleotide sequence: TGCAGTGCGCCCGGGACAGGGACCTACGAGCAGTACTTC. It specifies CSAPGTGTYEQYF.

This clonotype has just a few counts. The chain carries TRBV15 and TRBJ2-7; TRBD1 aligns across 9 bases. Trimming cost V 4 bases and J 1 base; bases outside gene matches: 11. The CDR3 is 17 amino acids. Germline loops: CDR1 LNHNV, CDR2 YYDKDF (reference sequence). The CDR3 sequence: CATSKSTGTGWSYEQYF. The CDR3 bases are TGTGCCACCAGCAAAAGCACCGGGACAGGGTGGTCCTACGAGCAGTACTTC. Together with reference TRBV15 and TRBJ2-7, the CDR3 gives the full variable domain: DAMVIQNPRYQVTQFGKPVTLSCSQTLNHNVMYWYQQKSSQAPKLLFHYYDKDFNNEADTPDNFQSRRPNTSFCFLDIRSPGLGDTAMYLCATSKSTGTGWSYEQYFGPGTRLTVT.

This clonotype turned up a few times. The rearrangement joins TRBV9 to TRBJ2-3, with D tentatively TRBD1 (7 bases). The CDR3 extends over 13 amino acids. With 4 bases removed from V and 5 bases from J, the gap between germline ends came to 11 bases. In germline, CDR1 is SGDLS, CDR2 YYNGEE. CDR3 nucleotides: TGTGCCAGCAGCCCAGGGGGAGGAGATACGCAGTATTTT. Translation gives CASSPGGGDTQYF.

This clonotype was counted between two and nine times. The V gene is TRBV29-1, the J gene TRBJ1-4, with 10 bases fitting TRBD1. Germline CDR1 reads SQVTM; CDR2 reads ANQGSEA. The length of the CDR3 is 13 residues. Losses at the gene ends were 5 bases for V and 8 bases for J; bases not matched to a gene: 5. DNA for the CDR3: TGCAGCGTTCGACAGGGGGCAGGGGAAAAACTGTTTTTT. It is translated as CSVRQGAGEKLFF.

This rearrangement joins TRBV28 to TRBJ2-3, with 7 bases identical to TRBD2. The CDR3 totals 15 residues. The V gene end was trimmed by 7 bases and the J gene end by 2 bases; junction bases not matched to a gene: 9. The germline gives CDR1 MDHEN, CDR2 SYDVKM. The CDR3 sequence is CASIGEGRNTDTQYF. The CDR3 DNA sequence: TGTGCCAGCATTGGGGAGGGCCGGAACACAGATACGCAGTATTTT.

This clonotype was recorded many times. This chain links TRBV20-1 with TRBJ2-3, with 12 bases matching TRBD2. This CDR3 has 17 residues. Germline CDR1 and CDR2: DFQATT and SNEGSKA (reference sequence). V shed 5 bases, J shed 0 bases, and the junction held 9 bases outside the gene matches. CDR3: CSAERTSGTASTDTQYF. The CDR3 nucleotides read TGCAGTGCTGAAAGGACTAGCGGGACTGCTAGCACAGATACGCAGTATTTT.

CDR3 in amino acids: CASSPRGPHSYEQYF. CDR3 DNA: TGTGCCAGCAGCCCTCGAGGGCCCCACTCCTACGAGCAGTACTTC. The chain joins TRBV5-6 to TRBJ2-7, with TRBD2 as a possible D gene (5 bases). The CDR3 is made up of 15 amino acids. From germline, CDR1 is SGHDT and CDR2 YYEEEE. The ends were cut back, 4 bases at V and 0 bases at J, with 14 bases in the middle.

The rearrangement joins TRBV2 to TRBJ1-2, with 10 bases that match TRBD1. With V trimmed by 3 bases and J by 5 bases, 6 bases remained unmatched. CDR1 is SNHLY and CDR2 is FYNNEI in the germline V gene. The CDR3 has 15 residues. The CDR3 sequence is CASSEGGTGDYGYTF. CDR3 sequence (DNA): TGTGCCAGCAGTGAGGGGGGGACAGGGGATTATGGCTACACCTTC.